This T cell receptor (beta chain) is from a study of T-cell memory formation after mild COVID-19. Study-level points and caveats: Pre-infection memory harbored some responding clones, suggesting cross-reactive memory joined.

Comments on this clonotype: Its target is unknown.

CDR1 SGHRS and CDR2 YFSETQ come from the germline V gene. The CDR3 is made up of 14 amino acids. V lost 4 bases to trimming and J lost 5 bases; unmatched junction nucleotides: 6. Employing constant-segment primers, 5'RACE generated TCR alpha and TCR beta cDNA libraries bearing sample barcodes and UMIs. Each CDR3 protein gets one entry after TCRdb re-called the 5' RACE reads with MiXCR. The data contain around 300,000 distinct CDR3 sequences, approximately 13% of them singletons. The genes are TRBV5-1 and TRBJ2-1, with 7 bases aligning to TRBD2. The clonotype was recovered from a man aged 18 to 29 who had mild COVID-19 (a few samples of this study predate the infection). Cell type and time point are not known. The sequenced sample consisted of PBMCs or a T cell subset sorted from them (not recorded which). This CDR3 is CASSALAADNEQFF. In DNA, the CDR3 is TGCGCCAGCAGCGCCCTAGCGGCGGACAATGAGCAGTTCTTC.